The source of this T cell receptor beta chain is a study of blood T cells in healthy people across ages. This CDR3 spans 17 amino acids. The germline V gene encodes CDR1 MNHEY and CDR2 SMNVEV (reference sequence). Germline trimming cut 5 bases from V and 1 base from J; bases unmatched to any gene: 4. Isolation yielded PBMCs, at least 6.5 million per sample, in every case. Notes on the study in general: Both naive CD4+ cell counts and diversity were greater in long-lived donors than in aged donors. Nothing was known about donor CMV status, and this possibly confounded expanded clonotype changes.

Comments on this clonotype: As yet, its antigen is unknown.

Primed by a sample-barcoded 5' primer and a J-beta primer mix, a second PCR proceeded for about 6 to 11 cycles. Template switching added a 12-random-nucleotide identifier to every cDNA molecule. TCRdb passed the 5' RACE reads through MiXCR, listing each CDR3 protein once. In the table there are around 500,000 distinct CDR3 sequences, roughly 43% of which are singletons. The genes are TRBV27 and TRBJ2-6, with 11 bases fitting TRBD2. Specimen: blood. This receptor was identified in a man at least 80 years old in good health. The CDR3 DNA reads TGTGCCAGCAGTACTAGCGGGAGTTCTTCTGGGGCCAACGTCCTGACTTTC. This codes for CASSTSGSSSGANVLTF.